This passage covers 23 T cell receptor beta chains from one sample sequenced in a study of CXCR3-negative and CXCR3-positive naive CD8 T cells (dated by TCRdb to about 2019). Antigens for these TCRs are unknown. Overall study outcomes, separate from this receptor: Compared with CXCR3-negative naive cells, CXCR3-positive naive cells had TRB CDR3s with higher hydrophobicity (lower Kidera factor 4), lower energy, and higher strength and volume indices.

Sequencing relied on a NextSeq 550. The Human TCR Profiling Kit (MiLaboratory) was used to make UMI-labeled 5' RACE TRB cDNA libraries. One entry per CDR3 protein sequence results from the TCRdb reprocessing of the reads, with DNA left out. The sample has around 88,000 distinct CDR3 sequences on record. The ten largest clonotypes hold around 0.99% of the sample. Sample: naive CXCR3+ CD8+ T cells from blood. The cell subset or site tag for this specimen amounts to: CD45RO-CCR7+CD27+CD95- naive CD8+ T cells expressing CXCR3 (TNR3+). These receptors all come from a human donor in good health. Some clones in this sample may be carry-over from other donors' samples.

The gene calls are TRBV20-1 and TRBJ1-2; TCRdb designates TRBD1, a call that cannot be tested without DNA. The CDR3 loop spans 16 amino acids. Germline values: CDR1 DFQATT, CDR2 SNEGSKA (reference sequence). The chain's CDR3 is CSARDNSDREIGGYTF.

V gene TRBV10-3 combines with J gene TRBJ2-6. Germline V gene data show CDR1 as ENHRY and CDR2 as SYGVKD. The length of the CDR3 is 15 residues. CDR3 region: CAISDWGAGANVLTF.

The CDR3 spells CASSLGTSSLAKNIQYF. The J gene is TRBJ2-4, the V gene TRBV14. The germline V gene encodes CDR1 SGHDN and CDR2 FVKESK. The CDR3 runs to 17 residues.

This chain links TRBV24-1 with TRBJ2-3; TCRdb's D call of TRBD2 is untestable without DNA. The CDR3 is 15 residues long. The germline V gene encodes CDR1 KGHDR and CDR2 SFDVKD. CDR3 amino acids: CATSGGGASTDTQYF.

CDR3 residues: CASSLFRRTGGSYGYTF. The V call is TRBV5-6, the J call TRBJ1-2; checking the TCRdb D call of TRBD1 is not possible without DNA. The CDR3 loop spans 17 amino acids. CDR1 is SGHDT and CDR2 is YYEEEE in the germline V gene. The variable domain in full, with the rest retrieved from reference TRBV5-6 and TRBJ1-2, is DAGVTQSPTHLIKTRGQQVTLRCSPKSGHDTVSWYQQALGQGPQFIFQYYEEEERQRGNFPDRFSGHQFPNYSSELNVNALLLGDSALYLCASSLFRRTGGSYGYTFGSGTRLTVV.

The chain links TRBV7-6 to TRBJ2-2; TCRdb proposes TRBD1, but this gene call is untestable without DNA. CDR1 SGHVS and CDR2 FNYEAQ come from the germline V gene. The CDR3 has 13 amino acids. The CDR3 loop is CASSFGGAGELFF.

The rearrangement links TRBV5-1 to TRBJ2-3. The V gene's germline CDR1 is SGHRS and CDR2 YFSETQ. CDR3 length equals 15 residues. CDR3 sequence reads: CASSFYDPSTDTQYF.

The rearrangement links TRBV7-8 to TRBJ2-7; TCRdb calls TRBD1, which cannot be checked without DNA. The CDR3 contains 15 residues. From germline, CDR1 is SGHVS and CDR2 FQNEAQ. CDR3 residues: CASTGATGASYEQYF.

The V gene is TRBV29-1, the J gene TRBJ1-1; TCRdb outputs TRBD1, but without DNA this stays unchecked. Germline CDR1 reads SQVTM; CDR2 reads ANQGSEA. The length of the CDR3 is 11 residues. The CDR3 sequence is CSVARDTEAFF.

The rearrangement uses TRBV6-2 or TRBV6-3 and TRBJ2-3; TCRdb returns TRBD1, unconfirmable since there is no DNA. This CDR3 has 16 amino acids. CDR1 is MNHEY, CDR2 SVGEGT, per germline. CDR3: CASRQGVLLYTDSQYF.

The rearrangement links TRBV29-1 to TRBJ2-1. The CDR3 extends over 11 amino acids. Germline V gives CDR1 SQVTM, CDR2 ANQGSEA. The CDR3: CSVESPNEQFF.

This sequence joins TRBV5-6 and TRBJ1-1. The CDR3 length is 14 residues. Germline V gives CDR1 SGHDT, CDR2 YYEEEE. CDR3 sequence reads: CASSYGSMNTEAFF.

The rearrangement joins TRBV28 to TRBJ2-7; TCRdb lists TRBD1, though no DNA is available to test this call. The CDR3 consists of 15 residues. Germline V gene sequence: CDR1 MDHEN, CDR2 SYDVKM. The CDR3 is CASSPRLSSAPEQYF.

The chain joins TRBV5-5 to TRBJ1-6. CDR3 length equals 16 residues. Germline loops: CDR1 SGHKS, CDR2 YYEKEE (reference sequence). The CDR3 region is CASSLDRSSYNSPLHF.

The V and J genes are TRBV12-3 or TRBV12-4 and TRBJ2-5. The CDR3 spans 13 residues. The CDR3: CASSWVLRETQYF.

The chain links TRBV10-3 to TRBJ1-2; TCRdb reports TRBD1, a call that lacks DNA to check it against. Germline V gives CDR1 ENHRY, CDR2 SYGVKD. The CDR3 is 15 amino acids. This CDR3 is CAISESPGTTYGYTF.

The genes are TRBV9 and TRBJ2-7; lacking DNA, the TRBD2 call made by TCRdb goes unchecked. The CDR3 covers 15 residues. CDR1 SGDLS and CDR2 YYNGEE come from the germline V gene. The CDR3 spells CASSPFGGGDYEQYF.

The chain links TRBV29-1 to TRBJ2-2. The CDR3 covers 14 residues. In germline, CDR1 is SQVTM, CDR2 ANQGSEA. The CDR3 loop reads CSVEVGANTGELFF.

The CDR3 protein is CSAQGDYGYTF. The chain links TRBV29-1 to TRBJ1-2; TCRdb returns TRBD1, unconfirmable since there is no DNA. The length of the CDR3 is 11 residues. Germline V gene sequence: CDR1 SQVTM, CDR2 ANQGSEA. Variable domain in full (rest from reference TRBV29-1 and TRBJ1-2): SAVISQKPSRDICQRGTSLTIQCQVDSQVTMMFWYRQQPGQSLTLIATANQGSEATYESGFVIDKFPISRPNLTFSTLTVSNMSPEDSSIYLCSAQGDYGYTFGSGTRLTVV.

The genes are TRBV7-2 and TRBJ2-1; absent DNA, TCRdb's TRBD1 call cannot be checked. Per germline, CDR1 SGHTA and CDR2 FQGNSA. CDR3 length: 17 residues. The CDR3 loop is CASSAPKSGQVNYEQFF.

The CDR3 is CASTEGLVGYTF. The chain uses TRBV19 and TRBJ1-2. CDR1 and CDR2 (germline): LNHDA, SQIVND (reference sequence). CDR3 size: 12 residues.

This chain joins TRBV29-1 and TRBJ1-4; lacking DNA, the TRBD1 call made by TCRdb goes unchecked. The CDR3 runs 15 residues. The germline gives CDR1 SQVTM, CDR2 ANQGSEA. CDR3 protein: CSVNSWTGGEEKLFF.

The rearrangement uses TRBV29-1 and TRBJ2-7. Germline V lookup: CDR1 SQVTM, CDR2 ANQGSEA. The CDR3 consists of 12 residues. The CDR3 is CSVEDSSYEQYF.